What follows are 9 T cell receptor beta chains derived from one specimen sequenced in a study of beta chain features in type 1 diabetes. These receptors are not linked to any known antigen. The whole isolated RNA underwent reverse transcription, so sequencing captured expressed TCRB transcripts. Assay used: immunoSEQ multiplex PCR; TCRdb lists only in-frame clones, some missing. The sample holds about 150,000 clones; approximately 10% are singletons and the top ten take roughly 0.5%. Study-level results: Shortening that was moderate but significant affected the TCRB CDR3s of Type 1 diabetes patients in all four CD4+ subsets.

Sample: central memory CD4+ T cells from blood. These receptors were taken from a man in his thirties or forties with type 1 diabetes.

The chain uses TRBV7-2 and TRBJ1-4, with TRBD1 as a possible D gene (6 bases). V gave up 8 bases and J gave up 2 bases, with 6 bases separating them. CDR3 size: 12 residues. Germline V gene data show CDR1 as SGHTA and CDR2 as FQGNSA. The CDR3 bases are TGTGCCAGCCAGGGGACTAATGAAAAACTGTTTTTT. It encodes CASQGTNEKLFF.

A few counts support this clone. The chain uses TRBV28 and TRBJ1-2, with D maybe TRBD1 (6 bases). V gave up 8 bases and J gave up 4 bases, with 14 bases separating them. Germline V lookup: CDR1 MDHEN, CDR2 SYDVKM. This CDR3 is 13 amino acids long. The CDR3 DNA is TGTGCCAGCCGGGGGGCCGACAGCTATGGCTACACCTTC. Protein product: CASRGADSYGYTF.

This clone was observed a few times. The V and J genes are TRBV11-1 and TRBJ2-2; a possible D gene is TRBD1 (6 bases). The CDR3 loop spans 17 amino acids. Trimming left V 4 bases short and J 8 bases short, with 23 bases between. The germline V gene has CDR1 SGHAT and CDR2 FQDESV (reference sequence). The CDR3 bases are TGTGCCAGCAGCTGGCATCTGGGACACGATGTTCCGGGGGAGCTGTTTTTT. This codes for CASSWHLGHDVPGELFF.

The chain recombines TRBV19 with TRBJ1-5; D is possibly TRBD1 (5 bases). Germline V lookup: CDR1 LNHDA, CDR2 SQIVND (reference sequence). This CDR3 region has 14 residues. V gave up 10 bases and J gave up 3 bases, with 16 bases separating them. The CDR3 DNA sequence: TGTGCCACCTCGGGGACTGCCTTCAATCAGCCCCAGCATTTT. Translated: CATSGTAFNQPQHF. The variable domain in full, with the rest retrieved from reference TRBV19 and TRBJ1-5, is DGGITQSPKYLFRKEGQNVTLSCEQNLNHDAMYWYRQDPGQGLRLIYYSQIVNDFQKGDIAEGYSVSREKKESFPLTVTSAQKNPTAFYLCATSGTAFNQPQHFGDGTRLSIL.

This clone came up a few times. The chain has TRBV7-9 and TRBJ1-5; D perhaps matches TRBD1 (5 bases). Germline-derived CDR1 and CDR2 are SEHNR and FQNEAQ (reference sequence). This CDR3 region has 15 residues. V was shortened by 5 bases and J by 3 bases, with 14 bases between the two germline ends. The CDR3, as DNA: TGTGCCAGCAGCCCGACAGCGACCACCAATCAGCCCCAGCATTTT. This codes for CASSPTATTNQPQHF.

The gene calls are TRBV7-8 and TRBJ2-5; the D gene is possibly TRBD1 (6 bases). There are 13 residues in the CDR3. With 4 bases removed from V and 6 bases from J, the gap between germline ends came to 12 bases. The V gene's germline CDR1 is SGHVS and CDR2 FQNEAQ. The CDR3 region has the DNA TGTGCCAGCAGCTCTGGACAGTGGAAGACCCAGTACTTC. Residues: CASSSGQWKTQYF.

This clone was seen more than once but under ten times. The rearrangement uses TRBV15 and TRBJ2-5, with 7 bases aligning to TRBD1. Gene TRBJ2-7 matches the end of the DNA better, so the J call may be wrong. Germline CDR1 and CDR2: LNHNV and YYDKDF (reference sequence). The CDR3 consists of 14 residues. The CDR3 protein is CATSSRQGRNEQYF. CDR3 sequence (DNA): TGTGCCACCAGCAGCAGACAGGGTCGTAACGAGCAGTACTTC.

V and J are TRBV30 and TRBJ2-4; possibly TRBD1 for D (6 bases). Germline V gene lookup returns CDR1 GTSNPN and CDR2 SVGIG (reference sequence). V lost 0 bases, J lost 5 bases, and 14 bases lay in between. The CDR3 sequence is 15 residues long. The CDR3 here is CAWSVQGFSQNIQYF. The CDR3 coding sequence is TGTGCCTGGAGTGTACAGGGTTTTTCGCAAAACATTCAGTACTTC.

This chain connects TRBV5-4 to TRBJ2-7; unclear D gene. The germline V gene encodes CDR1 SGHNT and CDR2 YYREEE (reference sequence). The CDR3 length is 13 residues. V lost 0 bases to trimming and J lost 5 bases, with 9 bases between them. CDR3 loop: CASSLGVGHEQYF. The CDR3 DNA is TGTGCCAGCAGCTTGGGGGTTGGGCACGAGCAGTACTTC.